The 19 T cell receptor beta chains below come from one sample, sequenced in a study of cytomegalovirus exposure and HLA in healthy donors. Repertoires were generated with immunoSEQ multiplex PCR, while TCRdb's copy carries only in-frame clones and drops some. The top ten hold 1.5% to 2.5% of the sample, which has about 120,000 clones, 89% seen once. The sequenced sample consisted of PBMCs. The receptors come from a woman in her late teens or twenties in good health and CMV-seronegative.

The DNA for the CDR3 is TGTGCAAGTCGCTTCGATGGGGGGTCTTCTGAAGCTTTCTTT. It is translated as CASRFDGGSSEAFF. This chain links TRBV12-2 with TRBJ1-1. TRBV12-2 is marked as a pseudogene. CDR3 length equals 14 residues.

The V gene is TRBV5-4, the J gene TRBJ1-2; D ambiguous. The V end lost 6 bases, the J end lost 0 bases, and 6 bases lay between the germline ends. This CDR3 has 12 amino acids. Germline assignment: CDR1 SGHNT and CDR2 YYREEE (reference sequence). CDR3 in DNA: TGTGCCAGCACCAGATCTAACTATGGCTACACCTTC. The encoded protein is CASTRSNYGYTF.

V gene TRBV27 combines with J gene TRBJ1-1; D is undetermined. The CDR3 length is 14 residues. Between the trimmed V and J ends, which lost 1 base and 5 bases, there was a span of 11 bases. The germline gives CDR1 MNHEY, CDR2 SMNVEV (reference sequence). As DNA, the CDR3 is TGTGCCAGCAGTTTATTAGGGCGGGAGACTGAAGCTTTCTTT. This sequence encodes CASSLLGRETEAFF.

The CDR3 protein is CASSLQGQIYNEQFF. The CDR3 coding sequence is TGTGCCAGTAGTCTACAGGGTCAAATTTACAATGAGCAGTTCTTC. The chain couples TRBV19 to TRBJ2-1; D is perhaps TRBD1 (6 bases). Germline V gene sequence: CDR1 LNHDA, CDR2 SQIVND (reference sequence). V was pared by 5 bases and J by 4 bases, with 15 bases between. The CDR3 contains 15 residues.

V usage is TRBV5-1 and J usage is TRBJ1-1, with D unresolved. Trimming took off 0 bases at V and 7 bases at J, with 10 bases between the two ends. The CDR3 is 13 amino acids. Germline V gene data show CDR1 as SGHRS and CDR2 as YFSETQ. The CDR3 sequence: CASSLDGRFEAFF. CDR3 in DNA: TGCGCCAGCAGCTTGGATGGCCGCTTTGAAGCTTTCTTT.

The CDR3 reads CASSEGTWGYTF. For the CDR3, the DNA is TGTGCCAGCAGTGAAGGAACTTGGGGCTACACCTTC. The V gene is TRBV6-1, the J gene TRBJ1-2; no definite D call. This CDR3 is 12 amino acids long. Deletions cut 1 base from V and 8 bases from J, with 8 bases between. Germline-derived CDR1 and CDR2 are MNHNS and SASEGT.

The chain carries TRBV4-2 and TRBJ2-1, with 13 bases that match TRBD2. The CDR3 extends over 14 amino acids. J was trimmed by 10 bases and V by 0 bases; bases with no gene match: 0. Germline-derived CDR1 and CDR2 are LGHNA and YNFKEQ. This chain's CDR3 is CASSQEGLAGEQFF. The DNA of the CDR3 is TGTGCCAGCAGCCAAGAGGGACTAGCGGGAGAGCAGTTCTTC.

The gene calls are TRBV7-6 and TRBJ2-1; the match to TRBD2 covers 12 bases. There are 19 residues in the CDR3. Germline CDR1 and CDR2: SGHVS and FNYEAQ. J lost 3 bases, V lost 1 base, and 10 bases had no gene match. CDR3 loop: CASSLEFQTSGRDYNEQFF. Here the CDR3 DNA reads TGTGCCAGCAGCTTAGAGTTCCAGACTAGCGGGAGAGACTACAATGAGCAGTTCTTC.

This rearrangement joins TRBV29-1 to TRBJ2-3; 8 bases are shared with TRBD2. This CDR3 contains 13 residues. The J segment lost 4 bases and the V segment lost 6 bases, leaving 6 bases of the junction unmatched. Germline CDR1 SQVTM, CDR2 ANQGSEA. CDR3 DNA sequence: TGCAGCGTCCGAGCGGGAGCGGCAGATACGCAGTATTTT. As protein: CSVRAGAADTQYF.

J is TRBJ2-5 and V is TRBV11-3, with 7 bases identical to TRBD2. CDR1 and CDR2 from the germline V gene are SGHNT and YENEEA. The CDR3 contains 14 residues. The junction had 5 bases not matched to a gene; V was cut back by 2 bases and J by 5 bases. As DNA, the CDR3 is TGTGCCAGCAGCTTATCCGCGGGAGCGGAGACCCAGTACTTC. This translates into CASSLSAGAETQYF.

Turning to this clone: At one end, the junction sequence differs from germline, possibly due to a read error. This chain links TRBV30 with TRBJ2-7; TRBD1 matches at 8 bases. CDR1 and CDR2 (germline): GTSNPN, SVGIG (reference sequence). The CDR3 has 11 residues. The CDR3 sequence is CAWGGKGQVLF. The CDR3 DNA reads TGTGCCTGGGGGGGGAAGGGACAGGTGTTGTTC.

V gene TRBV30 combines with J gene TRBJ1-2; 7 nucleotides align to TRBD1. Germline V lookup: CDR1 GTSNPN, CDR2 SVGIG (reference sequence). The J segment lost 6 bases and the V segment lost 2 bases, leaving 3 bases of the junction unmatched. The CDR3 totals 12 residues. The CDR3, as DNA: TGTGCCTGGAGTCTGACAGGGCATGGCTACACCTTC. Translating it yields CAWSLTGHGYTF.

The chain links TRBV13 to TRBJ1-1; 7 bases align to TRBD1. The CDR3 sequence is 12 residues long. Germline V gives CDR1 PRHDT, CDR2 FYEKMQ (reference sequence). V trimming: 6 bases; J trimming: 10 bases; junction bases outside the gene matches: 8. The CDR3 loop reads CASREQGIRAFF. In DNA, the CDR3 is TGTGCCAGCAGGGAACAGGGGATCAGAGCTTTCTTT.

The chain employs TRBV5-6 and TRBJ2-7, with 8 bases that match TRBD1. Germline-derived CDR1 and CDR2 are SGHDT and YYEEEE. Germline trimming cut 0 bases from V and 4 bases from J; bases unmatched to any gene: 3. This CDR3 contains 14 residues. CDR3 amino acids: CASSLGQGAYEQYF. The DNA of the CDR3 is TGTGCCAGCAGCTTGGGGCAGGGGGCATACGAGCAGTACTTC.

V gene TRBV5-6 combines with J gene TRBJ2-7; possibly TRBD2 for D (6 bases). Per the germline V gene, CDR1 is SGHDT and CDR2 is YYEEEE. V lost 2 bases and J lost 0, with 12 bases in between. This CDR3 region has 15 residues. CDR3 protein: CASSFDPGSSYEQYF. CDR3 DNA sequence: TGTGCCAGCAGCTTTGACCCCGGGAGCTCCTACGAGCAGTACTTC.

J is TRBJ2-7 and V is TRBV18, with a tentative D call TRBD1 (5 bases). Trimming took off 2 bases at V and 4 bases at J, with 9 bases between the two ends. The CDR3 loop spans 13 amino acids. From germline, CDR1 is KGHSH and CDR2 LQKENI. CDR3 sequence: CASSPGHLYEQYF. The CDR3 bases are TGTGCCAGCTCACCAGGACACCTTTACGAGCAGTACTTC.

V gene TRBV13 combines with J gene TRBJ2-2; 8 nucleotides match TRBD2. Trimming at V came to 2 bases and at J to 6 bases, leaving 8 bases not matched to a gene. Germline loops: CDR1 PRHDT, CDR2 FYEKMQ (reference sequence). The CDR3 totals 16 residues. CDR3 protein: CASSLNAASGPGELFF. The CDR3 DNA is TGTGCCAGCAGCTTAAATGCGGCTAGCGGGCCCGGGGAGCTGTTTTTT.

The V call is TRBV29-1, the J call TRBJ1-2; the match to TRBD1 covers 7 bases. Germline loops: CDR1 SQVTM, CDR2 ANQGSEA. This CDR3 is built from 13 residues. J lost 5 bases, V lost 4 bases, and 7 bases had no gene match. Here the CDR3 DNA reads TGCAGCGTTGTTAGACAGGGAGTTTATGGCTACACCTTC. It encodes CSVVRQGVYGYTF.

This chain uses TRBV2 with TRBJ2-1; 8 bases map to TRBD2. Germline CDR1 and CDR2: SNHLY and FYNNEI. CDR3 size: 17 residues. Unmatched junction bases numbered 8, after V lost 4 bases and J lost 0 bases. The CDR3 DNA is TGTGCCAGCAGTGGCCCAGGAGCGGGAGCCTCCTACAATGAGCAGTTCTTC. Translated, it gives CASSGPGAGASYNEQFF. Using reference TRBV2 and TRBJ2-1 for the parts outside the CDR3, the full variable domain is EPEVTQTPSHQVTQMGQEVILRCVPISNHLYFYWYRQILGQKVEFLVSFYNNEISEKSEIFDDQFSVERPDGSNFTLKIRSTKLEDSAMYFCASSGPGAGASYNEQFFGPGTRLTVL.